This entry concerns a single T cell receptor beta chain. The antigen this receptor binds is unknown. Nothing much larger sits one base from this clone, and base qualities are not available. This record belongs to a study of molecular identifiers for immune sequencing clone quantification (dated by TCRdb to the late 2010s). Background on the whole study: In a replicate experiment, RNA from 20,000 or 100,000 naive CD8 T cells was split into five aliquots, four of which were sequenced. The study was a methods study using CD8 T cells to benchmark molecular-identifier clustering-based TCR repertoire sequencing (MIDCIRS) and TCR RNA copy counting.

Libraries of naive CD8 T cells were generated from roughly 20,000 to 1,000,000 sorted cells, with 10%, 30% or 50% of the purified RNA used. Naive CD8 T cells were FACS-sorted as CD8+CD4-CCR7+CD45RA+ on a BD FACSAria II into RLT Plus buffer. To test detection sensitivity, Jurkat RNA equal to ten TCR copies was added to samples of about 20,000-1,100,000 naive CD8 T cells. CD8 T cells were enriched with RosetteSep CD8+ T Cell Enrichment Cocktail and Ficoll-Paque, followed by ACK red cell lysis. General study outcomes and caveats: Modeling indicated roughly 3.3 TCR RNA copies recovered per cell, compared with 9.5 to 10 by digital PCR, which implies a capture efficiency of around 30%. The naive libraries included spiked-in Jurkat TCR RNA (about nine copies' worth), and this RNA is not part of the donor repertoire. The sizes of highly expanded clones could end up underestimated when identical TCR molecules share a barcode. When barcode sub-clustering was left out, chimeric consensus sequences inflated TCR diversity, with chimeras reaching as high as 47%. In CMV-specific effector cells, over 99% of molecules were held by clones above 20 RNA copies, whereas under 1% of molecules were held by such clones in naive cells. Spiked-in Jurkat TCR RNA equal to a single cell's worth was reported to be detectable even within 1,100,000 naive CD8 T cells.

The library came from PCR. This sample was sequenced with a NextSeq 500. Bulk TCR libraries were prepared as previously described, using TCR primers listed in Table S5. The Qiagen AllPrep DNA/RNA kit was used to purify total RNA. Before analysis, reads from multiple sequencing runs of the same library were pooled. Per the authors' processing: Reads were retained only if their TCR constant sequence matched exactly, and those retained reads were trimmed to 150 nt and grouped according to their 12-nt molecular barcodes. Reads in each barcode group were sub-clustered using a 15% Levenshtein threshold, and a quality-weighted consensus sequence was built for each RNA molecule. Non-functional sequences were excluded, and lower-count sequences lying one edit away from another sequence were also excluded. Based on fitting two negative binomial distributions, any barcode sub-cluster with under 20% of the maximum read count was discarded. TCRdb redid the processing of the public reads, applying fastp at Q25 and MiXCR, and retained in-frame beta chains. Rows matching on CDR3 protein sequence are summarized as one entry with the most common DNA and genes. TCRdb, not the authors, supplied the V and J calls. The table for this sample lists tens of thousands of distinct CDR3 sequences; about a third of them were counted only once. The top ten constitute 3.5% to 4% of the sample.

This clonotype originated in a human donor in good health. Some libraries in this study had Jurkat cell RNA spiked in. Sequenced: naive CD8+ T cells from blood, with Jurkat cell RNA spiked in. The sample's cell subset or site label, in plain terms: FACS-sorted CD8+CD4-CCR7+CD45RA+ naive T cells.

In nucleotide form, the sequence is TGCAGCGTTATGGGGGCAGGGAGGGAGCAGTACTTC. Its product reads: CSVMGAGREQYF. The chain is assembled from TRBV29-1 and TRBJ2-7, with the D gene possibly TRBD1 or TRBD2, each one fitting 6 bases. Deletion took 5 bases off V and 7 bases off J, with a span of 15 bases between the germline ends. The germline V gene supplies CDR1 SQVTM and CDR2 ANQGSEA. The CDR3, cysteine through phenylalanine, is 12 amino acids long. The kept DNA is CDR3 alone, 36 bases in frame from the first base.